This TCR beta chain was retrieved from a study of neurological immune-mediated disorders. Every sequencing run drew on 15-18 subjects and yielded over 170 million TCR-beta sequences. One entry per CDR3 protein, called by TCRdb with MiXCR from the 5' RACE reads. The sample shows under 85,000 distinct CDR3 sequences, 10% of them seen only once. The CDR3 is 15 residues long. V lost 3 bases and J lost 7; bases outside the gene matches: 9. Looked up from germline, CDR1 is SGHRS and CDR2 is YFSETQ. The V and J genes are TRBV5-1 and TRBJ2-2; TRBD2 agrees at 7 bases. Sequenced: PBMCs. The receptor comes from a man in his forties in good health. The CDR3 bases are TGCGCCAGCAGCTCGAACGGGGGGAGTTTCGGGGAGCTGTTTTTT. It specifies CASSSNGGSFGELFF.